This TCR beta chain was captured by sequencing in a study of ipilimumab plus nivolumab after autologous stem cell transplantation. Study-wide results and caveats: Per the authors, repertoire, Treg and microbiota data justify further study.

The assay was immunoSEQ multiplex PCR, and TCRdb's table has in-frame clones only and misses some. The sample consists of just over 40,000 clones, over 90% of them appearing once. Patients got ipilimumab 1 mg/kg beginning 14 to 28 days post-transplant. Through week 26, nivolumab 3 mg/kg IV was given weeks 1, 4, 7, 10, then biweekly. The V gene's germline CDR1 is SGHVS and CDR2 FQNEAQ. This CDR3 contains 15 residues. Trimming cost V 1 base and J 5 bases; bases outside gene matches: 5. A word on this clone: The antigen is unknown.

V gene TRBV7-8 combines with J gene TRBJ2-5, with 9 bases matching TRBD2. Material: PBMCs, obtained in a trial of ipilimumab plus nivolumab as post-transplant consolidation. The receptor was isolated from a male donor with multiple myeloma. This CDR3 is CASSLVLAGAETQYF. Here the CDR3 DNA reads TGTGCCAGCAGCTTAGTATTAGCGGGGGCTGAGACCCAGTACTTC. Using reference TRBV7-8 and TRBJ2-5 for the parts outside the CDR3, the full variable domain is GAGVSQSPRYKVAKRGQDVALRCDPISGHVSLFWYQQALGQGPEFLTYFQNEAQLDKSGLPSDRFFAERPEGSVSTLKIQRTQQEDSAVYLCASSLVLAGAETQYFGPGTRLLVL.